The 29 T cell receptor beta chains given below trace back to one sample, sequenced in a study of cytomegalovirus exposure and HLA in healthy donors. The PCR employed 60 Vbeta primers together with 13 Jbeta primers. The method was immunoSEQ multiplex PCR; TCRdb's version includes in-frame clones alone and lacks a portion of them. Its table records about 120,000 clones. Sequenced input: PBMCs. The source is a man younger than 35 in good health and CMV-seronegative.

Comments on this clone: Relative to the germline gene, one junction end is altered; a read error may explain this. The gene calls are TRBV6-5 and TRBJ1-3; the D is unclear. There are 16 residues in the CDR3. Germline CDR1 reads MNHEY; CDR2 reads SVGAGI. CDR3: CASSYGREDSGNTTYF. The DNA of the CDR3 is TGTGCCAGCAGTTATGGCCGAGAGGACTCTGGAAACACCACATATTTT.

The V gene is TRBV19, the J gene TRBJ2-2; possibly TRBD2 for D (7 bases). Trimming stripped 5 bases from V and 7 bases from J, with 17 bases between. This CDR3 contains 15 residues. In germline, CDR1 is LNHDA, CDR2 SQIVND (reference sequence). The CDR3 coding sequence is TGTGCCAGTAGTCGAAACCAGGGGAGGGGCGGGGAGCTGTTTTTT. It encodes CASSRNQGRGGELFF. The complete variable domain, with remaining parts taken from reference TRBV19 and TRBJ2-2, reads DGGITQSPKYLFRKEGQNVTLSCEQNLNHDAMYWYRQDPGQGLRLIYYSQIVNDFQKGDIAEGYSVSREKKESFPLTVTSAQKNPTAFYLCASSRNQGRGGELFFGEGSRLTVL.

For this clone: The same CDR3 is also encoded by other DNA sequences in this sample. The genes are TRBV4-1 and TRBJ2-7, with TRBD2 as a possible D gene (5 bases). Per the germline V gene, CDR1 is MGHRA and CDR2 is YSYEKL. The CDR3 has 18 amino acids. V gave up 1 base and J gave up 4 bases, with 23 bases separating them. The DNA for the CDR3 is TGCGCCAGCAGCCAAGGTGTTGCCCAAGCAGGAGGTGGATACGAGCAGTACTTC. It is translated as CASSQGVAQAGGGYEQYF.

J is TRBJ1-4 and V is TRBV6-1; TRBD1 aligns across 10 bases. This CDR3 has 14 amino acids. The V gene end was trimmed by 5 bases and the J gene end by 5 bases; junction bases not matched to a gene: 2. CDR1 and CDR2 from the germline V gene are MNHNS and SASEGT. CDR3 bases: TGTGCCAGCAGTAGGGACAGGGGAAATGAAAAACTGTTTTTT. Protein product: CASSRDRGNEKLFF.

The V and J genes are TRBV5-6 and TRBJ1-2; unclear D gene. Germline-derived CDR1 and CDR2 are SGHDT and YYEEEE. Trimming shortened V by 0 bases and J by 8 bases, and 14 bases separated the two germline ends. The CDR3 contains 14 residues. CDR3 in DNA: TGTGCCAGCAGCTTGGACCCTAGTATAGGAGGCTACACCTTC. This gives the protein CASSLDPSIGGYTF.

The CDR3 DNA follows: TGTGCCAGTCGTTCCGGGGACAGCCCTAACTATGGCTACACCTTC. Translated: CASRSGDSPNYGYTF. The chain is built from TRBV19 and TRBJ1-2, with 7 positions matching TRBD1. CDR3 size: 15 residues. Trimming cost V 8 bases and J 0 bases; bases outside gene matches: 9. CDR1 is LNHDA, CDR2 SQIVND, per germline (reference sequence).

V gene TRBV21-1 combines with J gene TRBJ1-2. TRBV21-1 is a known pseudogene. The CDR3 has 16 amino acids. In nucleotides, the CDR3 is TGTGCCAGCAGCTCGTCCCCCTTACAGAGGGACTATGGCTACACCTTC. Amino acids: CASSSSPLQRDYGYTF.

The gene calls are TRBV28 and TRBJ1-1; D is ambiguous. Looked up from germline, CDR1 is MDHEN and CDR2 is SYDVKM. The V gene lost 5 bases and the J gene lost 3 bases, with 10 bases spanning the gap. This CDR3 has 13 residues. The CDR3 DNA reads TGTGCCAGCAGTCGCGGGGTTTACACTGAAGCTTTCTTT. It encodes CASSRGVYTEAFF.

J is TRBJ1-5 and V is TRBV15; unclear D gene. Trimming left V 1 base short and J 4 bases short, with 11 bases between. The CDR3 totals 15 residues. The germline CDR1 and CDR2 sequences are LNHNV and YYDKDF (reference sequence). The CDR3 DNA reads as TGTGCCACCAGCAGAGGTACAGAAGGAAATCAGCCCCAGCATTTT. Its translation: CATSRGTEGNQPQHF.

With respect to this clone: Different DNA sequences within this sample yield the same CDR3. The chain employs TRBV13 and TRBJ2-7, with D perhaps matching TRBD2 (5 bases). V lost 7 bases and J 0 bases, leaving 13 bases between the germline ends. The CDR3 has 14 amino acids. Germline V gives CDR1 PRHDT, CDR2 FYEKMQ (reference sequence). In DNA, the CDR3 is TGTGCCAGCACCTCCGGGATTAGCTCCTACGAGCAGTACTTC. Amino acid sequence: CASTSGISSYEQYF.

The chain joins TRBV11-3 to TRBJ2-7; possible D gene TRBD2, 5 bases. Germline V gene lookup returns CDR1 SGHNT and CDR2 YENEEA. The V end lost 5 bases, the J end lost 2 bases, and 22 bases lay between the germline ends. The CDR3 runs 17 residues. In nucleotides, the CDR3 is TGTGCCAGCAGCCGCCCCCGGCCAGGACTCGGAACCTACGAGCAGTACTTC. It yields the protein CASSRPRPGLGTYEQYF.

J is TRBJ2-5 and V is TRBV25-1; the match to TRBD1 covers 12 bases. The end of the DNA is better explained by TRBJ2-7, so the J call may be wrong. CDR3 length: 15 residues. The germline CDR1 and CDR2 sequences are MGHDK and SYGVNS. CDR3 sequence (DNA): TGTGCCAGCAGTGAATGGGACAGGGGGCGAGGCGAGCAGTACTTC. Its translation: CASSEWDRGRGEQYF.

The V and J genes are TRBV19 and TRBJ2-1; possible D gene TRBD2, 6 bases. Germline CDR1 reads LNHDA; CDR2 reads SQIVND (reference sequence). V lost 0 bases and J 3 bases, leaving 12 bases between the germline ends. This CDR3 has 16 residues. The chain's CDR3 is CASSIDLRGLYNEQFF. In DNA form, the CDR3 reads TGTGCCAGTAGTATAGACCTTAGGGGACTCTACAATGAGCAGTTCTTC. Full variable domain (outside the CDR3, taken from reference TRBV19 and TRBJ2-1): DGGITQSPKYLFRKEGQNVTLSCEQNLNHDAMYWYRQDPGQGLRLIYYSQIVNDFQKGDIAEGYSVSREKKESFPLTVTSAQKNPTAFYLCASSIDLRGLYNEQFFGPGTRLTVL.

V gene TRBV5-1 combines with J gene TRBJ1-1, with D perhaps matching TRBD1 (6 bases). The germline gives CDR1 SGHRS, CDR2 YFSETQ. The CDR3 consists of 15 residues. V was clipped by 3 bases and J by 2 bases, with 14 bases between them. CDR3 bases: TGCGCCAGCAGCTCTACAGGGAATGGAAACACTGAAGCTTTCTTT. It translates to CASSSTGNGNTEAFF.

This chain joins TRBV20-1 and TRBJ2-1; TRBD1 might be the D (5 bases). The germline V gene has CDR1 DFQATT and CDR2 SNEGSKA (reference sequence). The CDR3 runs 11 residues. V was trimmed by 3 bases and J by 8 bases, leaving 8 bases between them. Here the CDR3 DNA reads TGCAGTGCTAGTTCAGGGTATGAGCAGTTCTTC. It yields the protein CSASSGYEQFF.

The chain combines TRBV6-5 with TRBJ2-5; a weak D match, TRBD1 (6 bases). The DNA end is a closer match to TRBJ2-7, so the J assignment may be wrong. The CDR3 loop spans 14 amino acids. From germline, CDR1 is MNHEY and CDR2 SVGAGI. CDR3 nucleotide sequence: TGTGCCAGCAGAACAGGGATGAACTCCTACGAGCAGTACTTC. It specifies CASRTGMNSYEQYF.

The chain links TRBV5-4 to TRBJ2-1; tentatively, D is TRBD2 (5 bases). V was pared by 1 base and J by 9 bases, with 8 bases between. The germline V gene encodes CDR1 SGHNT and CDR2 YYREEE (reference sequence). This CDR3 has 12 residues. The CDR3 DNA reads as TGTGCCAGCAGCTTGCTAGAGGGTGAGCAGTTCTTC. Translating it yields CASSLLEGEQFF.

V and J are TRBV29-1 and TRBJ2-5; D might be TRBD2 (5 bases). Gene TRBJ2-7 matches the end of the DNA better, so the J call may be wrong. The CDR3 loop spans 12 amino acids. Germline loops: CDR1 SQVTM, CDR2 ANQGSEA. The CDR3 here is CSVNEGTYEQYF. CDR3 coding DNA: TGCAGCGTTAACGAGGGAACCTACGAGCAGTACTTC.

CDR3 residues: CASSKDRELDYGYTF. CDR3 DNA sequence: TGTGCCAGCAGTAAAGACAGGGAGTTGGACTATGGCTACACCTTC. The rearrangement uses TRBV5-4 and TRBJ1-2, with 7 positions matching TRBD1. Germline values: CDR1 SGHNT, CDR2 YYREEE (reference sequence). The CDR3 runs to 15 residues. The ends lost 5 bases at V and 3 bases at J; junction bases unmatched: 10.

The chain uses TRBV5-1 and TRBJ2-3, with 14 bases identical to TRBD2. J gave up 4 bases and V 5 bases, and 18 bases lay outside the gene matches. The germline CDR1 and CDR2 sequences are SGHRS and YFSETQ. The CDR3 is 20 residues long. CDR3 loop: CASSLEPGLAGDYGADTQYF. DNA of the CDR3: TGCGCCAGCAGTCTCGAACCGGGACTAGCGGGAGATTACGGGGCAGATACGCAGTATTTT. The full variable domain, with the rest looked up from reference TRBV5-1 and TRBJ2-3, is KAGVTQTPRYLIKTRGQQVTLSCSPISGHRSVSWYQQTPGQGLQFLFEYFSETQRNKGNFPGRFSGRQFSNSRSEMNVSTLELGDSALYLCASSLEPGLAGDYGADTQYFGPGTRLTVL.

The J gene is TRBJ1-1, the V gene TRBV9; no reliable D call. The germline V gene encodes CDR1 SGDLS and CDR2 YYNGEE. Trimming took off 0 bases at V and 3 bases at J, with 6 bases between the two ends. The CDR3 is 13 residues long. This chain's CDR3 is CASSVVPYTEAFF. The CDR3 coding sequence is TGTGCCAGCAGCGTAGTTCCGTACACTGAAGCTTTCTTT.

The V and J genes are TRBV6-5 and TRBJ2-7; unclear D gene. Germline CDR1 reads MNHEY; CDR2 reads SVGAGI. V was shortened by 5 bases and J by 1 base, with 9 bases between the two germline ends. The CDR3 is 13 amino acids. This CDR3 reads CASSTAASYEQYF. The CDR3 DNA follows: TGTGCCAGCAGTACCGCGGCATCCTACGAGCAGTACTTC.

This rearrangement joins TRBV15 to TRBJ2-5; tentative D call: TRBD2 (6 bases). V was trimmed by 1 base and J by 5 bases, leaving 14 bases between them. This CDR3 has 15 amino acids. From germline, CDR1 is LNHNV and CDR2 YYDKDF (reference sequence). The CDR3 DNA reads as TGTGCCACCAGCAGAGGAAATATTGGAGGGGAGACCCAGTACTTC. As protein: CATSRGNIGGETQYF.

The gene calls are TRBV7-9 and TRBJ2-7, with 8 nucleotides matching TRBD1. CDR3 length equals 13 residues. The V gene end was trimmed by 5 bases and the J gene end by 5 bases; junction bases not matched to a gene: 5. Germline values: CDR1 SEHNR, CDR2 FQNEAQ (reference sequence). CDR3 coding DNA: TGTGCCAGCAGCCCGACAGGGGAAGACGAGCAGTACTTC. Translating gives CASSPTGEDEQYF. The variable domain in full, with the rest retrieved from reference TRBV7-9 and TRBJ2-7, is DTGVSQNPRHKITKRGQNVTFRCDPISEHNRLYWYRQTLGQGPEFLTYFQNEAQLEKSRLLSDRFSAERPKGSFSTLEIQRTEQGDSAMYLCASSPTGEDEQYFGPGTRLTVT.

The CDR3 is CASRSPGGRATNEKLFF. In DNA form, the CDR3 reads TGTGCCAGCAGATCCCCGGGGGGACGCGCAACTAATGAAAAACTGTTTTTT. The chain employs TRBV7-9 and TRBJ1-4; a weak D match, TRBD1 (5 bases). Germline CDR1 reads SEHNR; CDR2 reads FQNEAQ (reference sequence). This CDR3 is 17 amino acids long. V lost 6 bases, J lost 0 bases, and 17 bases lay in between.

The chain uses TRBV9 and TRBJ2-3, with TRBD2 matching over 15 bases. Germline V gene data show CDR1 as SGDLS and CDR2 as YYNGEE. After removal of 3 bases from V and 2 bases from J, the junction contained 13 bases not matched to a gene. The CDR3 runs to 20 residues. CDR3 in amino acids: CASSGTPGLAGGKPTDTQYF. The CDR3 DNA reads as TGTGCCAGCAGCGGGACCCCGGGACTAGCGGGGGGTAAGCCCACAGATACGCAGTATTTT. Variable domain in full (rest from reference TRBV9 and TRBJ2-3): DSGVTQTPKHLITATGQRVTLRCSPRSGDLSVYWYQQSLDQGLQFLIQYYNGEERAKGNILERFSAQQFPDLHSELNLSSLELGDSALYFCASSGTPGLAGGKPTDTQYFGPGTRLTVL.

DNA of the CDR3: TGTGCCAGCAGCCCCGGGGGAACCTCTAAAATCGATCAGTACTTC. Its protein is CASSPGGTSKIDQYF. The chain combines TRBV6-1 with TRBJ2-4, with a tentative D call TRBD2 (6 bases). Trimming left V 6 bases short and J 12 bases short, with 24 bases between. This CDR3 has 15 amino acids. Germline CDR1 reads MNHNS; CDR2 reads SASEGT.

This chain uses TRBV5-4 with TRBJ2-5, with TRBD1 as a possible D gene (5 bases). The CDR3 has 15 residues. Germline values: CDR1 SGHNT, CDR2 YYREEE (reference sequence). The V gene lost 0 bases and the J gene lost 0 bases, with 9 bases spanning the gap. CDR3 nucleotide sequence: TGTGCCAGCAGCTTGGCAGGGCGGAACCAAGAGACCCAGTACTTC. Residues: CASSLAGRNQETQYF. Combining the CDR3 with reference TRBV5-4 and TRBJ2-5 gives the whole variable domain ETGVTQSPTHLIKTRGQQVTLRCSSQSGHNTVSWYQQALGQGPQFIFQYYREEENGRGNFPPRFSGLQFPNYSSELNVNALELDDSALYLCASSLAGRNQETQYFGPGTRLLVL.

This chain uses TRBV5-5 with TRBJ1-6; TRBD1 might be the D (5 bases). Trimming left V 1 base short and J 2 bases short, with 7 bases between. CDR1 is SGHKS, CDR2 YYEKEE, per germline (reference sequence). CDR3 length: 15 residues. Written as DNA, the CDR3 is TGTGCCAGCAGCTTGTCAGGGACCTATAATTCACCCCTCCACTTT. Its protein is CASSLSGTYNSPLHF.